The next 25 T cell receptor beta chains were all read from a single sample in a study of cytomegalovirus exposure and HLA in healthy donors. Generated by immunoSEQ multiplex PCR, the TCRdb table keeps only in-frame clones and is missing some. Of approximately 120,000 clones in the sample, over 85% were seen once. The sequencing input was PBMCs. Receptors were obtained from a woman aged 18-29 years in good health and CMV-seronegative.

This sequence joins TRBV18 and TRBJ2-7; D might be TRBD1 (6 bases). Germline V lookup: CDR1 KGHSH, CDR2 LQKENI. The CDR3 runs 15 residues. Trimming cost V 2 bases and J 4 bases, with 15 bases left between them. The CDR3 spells CASSPKQGAPYEQYF. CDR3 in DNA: TGTGCCAGCTCACCAAAACAGGGCGCACCTTACGAGCAGTACTTC.

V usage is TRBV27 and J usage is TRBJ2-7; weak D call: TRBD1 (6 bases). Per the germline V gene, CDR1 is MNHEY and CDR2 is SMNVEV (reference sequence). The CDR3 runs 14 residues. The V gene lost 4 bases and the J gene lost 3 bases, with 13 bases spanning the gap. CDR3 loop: CASSSPRDNYEQYF. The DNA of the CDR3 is TGTGCCAGCAGTTCCCCTCGGGACAACTACGAGCAGTACTTC.

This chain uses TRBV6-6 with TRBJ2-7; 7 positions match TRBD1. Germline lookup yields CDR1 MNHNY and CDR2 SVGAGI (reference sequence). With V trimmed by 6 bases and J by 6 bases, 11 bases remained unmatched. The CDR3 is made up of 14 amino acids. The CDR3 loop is CASRGTYRGREQYF. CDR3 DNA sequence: TGTGCCAGCAGGGGCACCTACAGGGGTCGCGAGCAGTACTTC.

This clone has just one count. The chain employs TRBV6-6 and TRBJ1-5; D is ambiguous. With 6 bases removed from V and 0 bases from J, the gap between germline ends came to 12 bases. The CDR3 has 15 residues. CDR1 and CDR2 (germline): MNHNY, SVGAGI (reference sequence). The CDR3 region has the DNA TGTGCCAGCAGGTCAGACACCTATAGCAATCAGCCCCAGCATTTT. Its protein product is CASRSDTYSNQPQHF.

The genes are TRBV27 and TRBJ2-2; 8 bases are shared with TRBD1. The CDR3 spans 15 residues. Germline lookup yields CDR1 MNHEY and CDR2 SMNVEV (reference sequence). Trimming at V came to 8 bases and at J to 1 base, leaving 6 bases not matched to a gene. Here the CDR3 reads CASQGTGGNTGELFF. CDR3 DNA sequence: TGTGCCAGCCAAGGGACAGGAGGGAACACCGGGGAGCTGTTTTTT.

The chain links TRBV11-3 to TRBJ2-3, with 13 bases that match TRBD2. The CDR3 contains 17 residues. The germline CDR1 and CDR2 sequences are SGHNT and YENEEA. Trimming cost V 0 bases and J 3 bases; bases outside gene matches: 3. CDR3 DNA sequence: TGTGCCAGCAGCTTAGATCCACTAGCGGGAGGGACAGATACGCAGTATTTT. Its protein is CASSLDPLAGGTDTQYF.

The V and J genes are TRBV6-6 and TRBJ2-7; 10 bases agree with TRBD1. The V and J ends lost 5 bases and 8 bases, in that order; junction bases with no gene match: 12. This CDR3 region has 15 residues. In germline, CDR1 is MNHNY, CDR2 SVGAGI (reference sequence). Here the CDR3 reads CASSPGTGVEFQQYF. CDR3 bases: TGTGCCAGCAGTCCCGGGACAGGGGTGGAGTTCCAGCAGTACTTC.

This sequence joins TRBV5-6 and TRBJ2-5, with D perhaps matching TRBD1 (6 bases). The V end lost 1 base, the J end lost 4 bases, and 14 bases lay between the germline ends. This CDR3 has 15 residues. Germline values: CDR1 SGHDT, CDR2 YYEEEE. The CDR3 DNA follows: TGTGCCAGCAGCTTGCCAGGGGCCCCCGGAGAGACCCAGTACTTC. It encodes CASSLPGAPGETQYF.

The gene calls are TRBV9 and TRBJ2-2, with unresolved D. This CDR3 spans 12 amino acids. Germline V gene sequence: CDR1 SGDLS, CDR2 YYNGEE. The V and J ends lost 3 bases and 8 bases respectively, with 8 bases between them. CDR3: CASSARFGELFF. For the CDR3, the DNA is TGTGCCAGCAGCGCCCGGTTTGGGGAGCTGTTTTTT.

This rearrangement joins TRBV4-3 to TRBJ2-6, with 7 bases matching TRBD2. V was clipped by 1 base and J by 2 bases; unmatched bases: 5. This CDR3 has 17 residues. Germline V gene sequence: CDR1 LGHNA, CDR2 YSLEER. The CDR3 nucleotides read TGCGCCAGCAGCCAAGGTCCAGCGGGGACTGGGGCCAACGTCCTGACTTTC. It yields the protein CASSQGPAGTGANVLTF.

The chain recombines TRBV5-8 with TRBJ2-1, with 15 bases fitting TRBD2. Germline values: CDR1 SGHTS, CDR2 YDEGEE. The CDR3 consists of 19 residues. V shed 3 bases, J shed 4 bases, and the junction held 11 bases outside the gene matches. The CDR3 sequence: CASSYPTGLAGGVYNEQFF. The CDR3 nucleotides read TGTGCCAGCAGCTACCCCACGGGACTAGCGGGAGGAGTATACAATGAGCAGTTCTTC.

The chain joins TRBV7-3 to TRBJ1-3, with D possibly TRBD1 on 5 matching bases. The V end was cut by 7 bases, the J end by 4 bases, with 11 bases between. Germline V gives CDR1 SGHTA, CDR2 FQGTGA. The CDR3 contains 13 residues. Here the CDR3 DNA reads TGTGCCAGCACCCAGGGTCCAGGAAACACCATATATTTT. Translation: CASTQGPGNTIYF.

CDR3 DNA: TGTGCCAGCAGTTTATCGTGGGGGGGGCTCTACGAGCAGTACTTC. Protein: CASSLSWGGLYEQYF. The genes are TRBV27 and TRBJ2-7, with D possibly matching TRBD2 (7 bases). Trimming pared 0 bases from V and 3 bases from J, leaving 12 bases between. Per germline, CDR1 MNHEY and CDR2 SMNVEV (reference sequence). There are 15 residues in the CDR3.

CDR3 region: CASSYRLYGGEAFF. CDR3 DNA: TGTGCCAGCAGTTACCGGCTTTACGGGGGTGAAGCTTTCTTT. The chain carries TRBV6-5 and TRBJ1-1; tentatively, D is TRBD1 (5 bases). Trimming shortened V by 2 bases and J by 7 bases, and 14 bases separated the two germline ends. This CDR3 has 14 amino acids. Germline V gene lookup returns CDR1 MNHEY and CDR2 SVGAGI.

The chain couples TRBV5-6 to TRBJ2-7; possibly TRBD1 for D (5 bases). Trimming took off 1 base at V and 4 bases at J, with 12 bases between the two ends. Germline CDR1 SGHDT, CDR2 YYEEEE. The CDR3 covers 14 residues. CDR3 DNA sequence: TGTGCCAGCAGCTTGTTGGGCAGGGATTACGAGCAGTACTTC. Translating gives CASSLLGRDYEQYF.

In DNA, the CDR3 is TGTGCCAGCGAAACAGGGGGCATTGTTCCTACTAATGAAAAACTGTTTTTT. Protein product: CASETGGIVPTNEKLFF. The chain recombines TRBV5-6 with TRBJ1-4; 9 positions match TRBD1. V shed 7 bases and J 2 bases; nucleotides not matched to a gene: 12. Germline CDR1 and CDR2: SGHDT and YYEEEE. The CDR3 is 17 amino acids.

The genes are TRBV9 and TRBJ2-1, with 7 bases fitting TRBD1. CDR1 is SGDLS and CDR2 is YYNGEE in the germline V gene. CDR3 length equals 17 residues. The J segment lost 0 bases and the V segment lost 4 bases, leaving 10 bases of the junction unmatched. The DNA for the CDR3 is TGTGCCAGCAGCCCAACCTCGACAGGGTTCTCCTACAATGAGCAGTTCTTC. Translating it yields CASSPTSTGFSYNEQFF. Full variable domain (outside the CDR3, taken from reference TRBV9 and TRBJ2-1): DSGVTQTPKHLITATGQRVTLRCSPRSGDLSVYWYQQSLDQGLQFLIQYYNGEERAKGNILERFSAQQFPDLHSELNLSSLELGDSALYFCASSPTSTGFSYNEQFFGPGTRLTVL.

The CDR3: CASRSGTLYEQYF. The CDR3, as DNA: TGTGCCAGCAGGTCAGGAACCCTCTACGAGCAGTACTTC. The chain carries TRBV27 and TRBJ2-7; D is unresolved. Trimming left V 6 bases short and J 3 bases short, with 12 bases between. Germline V gene data show CDR1 as MNHEY and CDR2 as SMNVEV (reference sequence). CDR3 size: 13 residues.

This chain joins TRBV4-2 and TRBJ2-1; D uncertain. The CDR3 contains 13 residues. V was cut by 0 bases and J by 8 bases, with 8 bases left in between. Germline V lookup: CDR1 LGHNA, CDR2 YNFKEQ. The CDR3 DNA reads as TGTGCCAGCAGCCAAGACCTAGATTATGAGCAGTTCTTC. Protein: CASSQDLDYEQFF.

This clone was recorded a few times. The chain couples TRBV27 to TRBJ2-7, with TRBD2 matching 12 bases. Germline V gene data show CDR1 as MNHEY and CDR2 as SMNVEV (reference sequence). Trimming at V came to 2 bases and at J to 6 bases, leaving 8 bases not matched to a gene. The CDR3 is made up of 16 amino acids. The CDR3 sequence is CASSLRLAGGVGEQYF. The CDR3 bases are TGTGCCAGCAGTTTAAGGCTAGCGGGAGGGGTTGGCGAGCAGTACTTC.

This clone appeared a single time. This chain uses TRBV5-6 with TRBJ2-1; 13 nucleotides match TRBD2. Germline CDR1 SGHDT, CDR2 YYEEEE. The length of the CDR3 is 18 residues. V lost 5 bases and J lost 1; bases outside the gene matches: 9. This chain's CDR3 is CASSSKLAGGSSYNEQFF. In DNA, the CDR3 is TGTGCCAGCAGTTCAAAACTAGCGGGGGGGTCGTCCTACAATGAGCAGTTCTTC.

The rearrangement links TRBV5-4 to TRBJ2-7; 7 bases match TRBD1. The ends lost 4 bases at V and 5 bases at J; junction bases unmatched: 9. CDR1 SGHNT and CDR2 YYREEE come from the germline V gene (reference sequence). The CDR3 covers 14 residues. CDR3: CASSTKTGLDEQYF. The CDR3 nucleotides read TGTGCCAGCAGCACCAAGACAGGGTTGGACGAGCAGTACTTC.

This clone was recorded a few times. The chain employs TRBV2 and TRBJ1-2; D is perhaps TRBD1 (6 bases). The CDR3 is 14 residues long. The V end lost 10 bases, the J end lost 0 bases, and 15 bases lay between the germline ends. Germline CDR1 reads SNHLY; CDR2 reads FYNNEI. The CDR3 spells CAKTGTPTNYGYTF. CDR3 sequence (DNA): TGTGCCAAAACCGGGACACCTACTAACTATGGCTACACCTTC.

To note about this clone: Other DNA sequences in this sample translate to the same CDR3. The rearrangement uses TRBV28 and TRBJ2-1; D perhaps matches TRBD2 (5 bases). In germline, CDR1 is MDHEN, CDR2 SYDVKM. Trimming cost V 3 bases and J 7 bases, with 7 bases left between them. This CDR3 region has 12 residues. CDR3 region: CASSFRGNEQFF. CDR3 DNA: TGTGCCAGCAGTTTCCGGGGTAATGAGCAGTTCTTC.

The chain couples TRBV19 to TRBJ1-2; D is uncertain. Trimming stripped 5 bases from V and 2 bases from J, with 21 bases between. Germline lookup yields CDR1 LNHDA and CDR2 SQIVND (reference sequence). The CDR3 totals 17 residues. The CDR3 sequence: CASSGWEGVDLNYGYTF. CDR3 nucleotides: TGTGCCAGTAGTGGATGGGAGGGCGTGGATCTCAACTATGGCTACACCTTC.